Each of the 25 T cell receptor beta chains below was sequenced from the same sample in a study of T cells in narcolepsy. Sequencing was performed with immunoSEQ multiplex PCR; in TCRdb, only in-frame clones are kept and a portion is missing. The sample gives under 25,000 clones, 70% to 90% of which show up once; approximately 1.3% is in the top ten. The source material was CD45RA- memory CD4+ T cells from PBMCs. The origin of the receptors is a human donor with narcolepsy.

The CDR3 here is CASSLGSPGLGEQFF. Here the CDR3 DNA reads TGTGCCAGCAGCTTAGGGTCTCCGGGCCTTGGTGAGCAGTTCTTC. The chain links TRBV7-2 to TRBJ2-1; D is unclear. Germline-derived CDR1 and CDR2 are SGHTA and FQGNSA. The CDR3 has 15 residues. V gave up 1 base and J gave up 9 bases, with 16 bases separating them.

The rearrangement joins TRBV7-2 to TRBJ2-3; either TRBD1 or TRBD2 may fit D (5 bases each). This CDR3 comprises 15 residues. Trimming left V 6 bases short and J 0 bases short, with 13 bases between. CDR1 is SGHTA, CDR2 FQGNSA, per germline. The CDR3 loop reads CASSRDGASTDTQYF. The CDR3 DNA reads TGTGCCAGCAGTCGCGACGGGGCCAGCACAGATACGCAGTATTTT.

The chain has TRBV7-2 and TRBJ2-7; 7 bases map to TRBD1. The germline CDR1 and CDR2 sequences are SGHTA and FQGNSA. This CDR3 comprises 17 residues. J was trimmed by 3 bases and V by 0 bases; bases with no gene match: 11. This chain's CDR3 is CASSLAGRITGDYEQYF. The CDR3, as DNA: TGTGCCAGCAGCTTAGCCGGCCGTATTACAGGGGACTACGAGCAGTACTTC.

The chain is built from TRBV4-3 and TRBJ2-1; 10 nucleotides agree with TRBD2. V shed 0 bases, J shed 3 bases, and the junction held 8 bases outside the gene matches. This CDR3 is 18 amino acids long. In germline, CDR1 is LGHNA, CDR2 YSLEER. The CDR3 bases are TGCGCCAGCAGCCAAGAGGTGAGCGGGAGGGCTATCTACAATGAGCAGTTCTTC. It is translated as CASSQEVSGRAIYNEQFF.

This chain connects TRBV18 to TRBJ1-5; 9 bases line up with TRBD1. The CDR3 contains 14 residues. The V gene end was trimmed by 6 bases and the J gene end by 6 bases; junction bases not matched to a gene: 6. The germline CDR1 and CDR2 sequences are KGHSH and LQKENI. This chain's CDR3 is CASSDGQGSQPQHF. CDR3 nucleotides: TGTGCCAGCTCGGACGGACAGGGGAGTCAGCCCCAGCATTTT.

The chain recombines TRBV18 with TRBJ1-3; D gene unclear. This CDR3 contains 16 residues. V was cut by 2 bases and J by 0 bases, with 11 bases left in between. Looked up from germline, CDR1 is KGHSH and CDR2 is LQKENI. DNA of the CDR3: TGTGCCAGCTCACCAGCGACGGCTAACTCTGGAAACACCATATATTTT. Its translation is CASSPATANSGNTIYF. Drawing the rest from reference TRBV18 and TRBJ1-3, the complete variable domain is NAGVMQNPRHLVRRRGQEARLRCSPMKGHSHVYWYRQLPEEGLKFMVYLQKENIIDESGMPKERFSAEFPKEGPSILRIQQVVRGDSAAYFCASSPATANSGNTIYFGEGSWLTVV.

The chain couples TRBV19 to TRBJ2-1, with 7 bases that match TRBD1. The CDR3 covers 12 residues. Germline CDR1 LNHDA, CDR2 SQIVND (reference sequence). After removal of 10 bases from V and 9 bases from J, the junction contained 9 bases not matched to a gene. The CDR3 sequence: CATRGQYVEQFF. CDR3 nucleotide sequence: TGTGCCACCCGGGGACAGTATGTTGAGCAGTTCTTC.

The chain combines TRBV28 with TRBJ1-1; D gene unclear. Germline CDR1 reads MDHEN; CDR2 reads SYDVKM. The length of the CDR3 is 13 residues. Trimming stripped 5 bases from V and 12 bases from J, with 19 bases between. The CDR3 reads CASSLGRGSRSFF. The DNA of the CDR3 is TGTGCCAGCAGTCTTGGTAGAGGGTCCAGGTCTTTCTTT.

The genes are TRBV2 and TRBJ2-2, with D possibly matching TRBD2 (5 bases). This CDR3 has 15 amino acids. With 4 bases removed from V and 4 bases from J, the gap between germline ends came to 13 bases. From germline, CDR1 is SNHLY and CDR2 FYNNEI. The CDR3 nucleotides read TGTGCCAGCAGTGGATCAAGCGGAAGCACCGGGGAGCTGTTTTTT. It encodes CASSGSSGSTGELFF. Filled out from reference TRBV2 and TRBJ2-2, the complete variable domain reads EPEVTQTPSHQVTQMGQEVILRCVPISNHLYFYWYRQILGQKVEFLVSFYNNEISEKSEIFDDQFSVERPDGSNFTLKIRSTKLEDSAMYFCASSGSSGSTGELFFGEGSRLTVL.

This clone was detected once. The rearrangement uses TRBV19 and TRBJ2-2; the D gene could be TRBD1 or TRBD2 (6 bases each). The CDR3 extends over 15 amino acids. From germline, CDR1 is LNHDA and CDR2 SQIVND (reference sequence). This CDR3 is CPTKTGAGTVGELFF. CDR3 DNA: TGTCCAACAAAAACGGGGGCAGGGACCGTCGGGGAGCTGTTTTTT.

This clone occurred a few times. V usage is TRBV7-2 and J usage is TRBJ1-5; D uncertain. CDR1 is SGHTA and CDR2 is FQGNSA in the germline V gene. The CDR3 consists of 15 residues. V gave up 0 bases and J gave up 0 bases, with 6 bases separating them. The CDR3 DNA is TGTGCCAGCAGCTTAGCAGGGCTTAGCAATCAGCCCCAGCATTTT. Translated, it gives CASSLAGLSNQPQHF.

V and J are TRBV10-3 and TRBJ1-1; D is unresolved. In germline, CDR1 is ENHRY, CDR2 SYGVKD. This CDR3 has 16 residues. The V end was cut by 3 bases, the J end by 8 bases, with 22 bases between. CDR3 in amino acids: CAISDDMVPTSSEAFF. The CDR3 nucleotides are TGTGCCATCAGTGATGACATGGTCCCGACGTCGTCGGAAGCTTTCTTT.

V gene TRBV7-2 combines with J gene TRBJ1-5; TRBD1 aligns across 9 bases. CDR1 and CDR2 from the germline V gene are SGHTA and FQGNSA. The CDR3 is 15 amino acids. V shed 6 bases, J shed 1 base, and the junction held 4 bases outside the gene matches. The CDR3 DNA follows: TGTGCCAGCAGTCTCGACAGGGGGAGCAATCAGCCCCAGCATTTT. This sequence encodes CASSLDRGSNQPQHF.

As to this clone: Other DNA variants within this sample encode the same CDR3. The genes are TRBV10-3 and TRBJ2-1; D is perhaps TRBD1 or TRBD2 (6 bases each). The germline V gene encodes CDR1 ENHRY and CDR2 SYGVKD. This CDR3 is built from 18 residues. The V and J ends lost 4 bases and 8 bases respectively, with 27 bases between them. CDR3 bases: TGTGCCATCAGTGGAAATTCGAAACAGGGTAGGTGGGAGGATGAGCAGTTCTTC. It translates to CAISGNSKQGRWEDEQFF.

This clone showed up just once. This chain connects TRBV19 to TRBJ2-1; D gene unclear. Germline V gene data show CDR1 as LNHDA and CDR2 as SQIVND (reference sequence). CDR3 length: 14 residues. V was trimmed by 5 bases and J by 7 bases, leaving 15 bases between them. The DNA for the CDR3 is TGTGCCAGTAGTTCGGCGGACCGACAAAATGAGCAGTTCTTC. Its protein product is CASSSADRQNEQFF.

The V call is TRBV5-6, the J call TRBJ2-1; D is unresolved. Looked up from germline, CDR1 is SGHDT and CDR2 is YYEEEE. The CDR3 is made up of 15 amino acids. The V end was cut by 3 bases, the J end by 0 bases, with 10 bases between. As DNA, the CDR3 is TGTGCCAGCAGCTCACCCCCGAGCTCCTACAATGAGCAGTTCTTC. It yields the protein CASSSPPSSYNEQFF.

The rearrangement links TRBV9 to TRBJ2-1; the D is unclear. Deletions cut 4 bases from V and 9 bases from J, with 11 bases between. Germline lookup yields CDR1 SGDLS and CDR2 YYNGEE. This CDR3 spans 12 amino acids. The CDR3 bases are TGTGCCAGCAGCCAACACTCAGGTGAGCAGTTCTTC. It encodes CASSQHSGEQFF.

J is TRBJ2-3 and V is TRBV18; the D call may be TRBD1 or TRBD2 (5 bases each). The CDR3 has 17 amino acids. Deletions cut 1 base from V and 0 bases from J, with 14 bases between. Germline CDR1 KGHSH, CDR2 LQKENI. The CDR3 is CASSPRLGTSSTDTQYF. The CDR3 coding sequence is TGTGCCAGCTCACCACGGCTAGGGACCTCTAGCACAGATACGCAGTATTTT.

The chain recombines TRBV7-6 with TRBJ1-6; the D is unclear. CDR1 SGHVS and CDR2 FNYEAQ come from the germline V gene. The CDR3 sequence is 12 residues long. Trimming removed 3 bases at V and 6 bases at J, with 3 bases between. The CDR3 bases are TGTGCCAGCAGCTTCGCTAATTCACCCCTCCACTTT. Its translation: CASSFANSPLHF.

This clone was seen a single time. The J gene is TRBJ2-7, the V gene TRBV18; unclear D gene. Trimming shortened V by 3 bases and J by 0 bases, and 6 bases separated the two germline ends. The CDR3 is made up of 13 amino acids. Per the germline V gene, CDR1 is KGHSH and CDR2 is LQKENI. In DNA, the CDR3 is TGTGCCAGCTCACCGCCGTCCTCCTACGAGCAGTACTTC. Translated, it gives CASSPPSSYEQYF.

This clone was detected a few times. This rearrangement joins TRBV10-2 to TRBJ1-1, with D possibly TRBD1 on 5 matching bases. CDR3 length: 14 amino acids. The germline V gene has CDR1 WSHSY and CDR2 SAAADI. The V end was cut by 6 bases, the J end by 2 bases, with 13 bases between. As DNA, the CDR3 is TGCGCCAGCAGCCATCACGGGGCAAACACTGAAGCTTTCTTT. Amino acid sequence: CASSHHGANTEAFF.

This chain uses TRBV5-1 with TRBJ2-5; the match to TRBD2 covers 13 bases. Germline CDR1 reads SGHRS; CDR2 reads YFSETQ. This CDR3 is built from 18 residues. With 5 bases clipped from V and 1 base from J, the junction kept 11 bases outside the gene matches. The DNA for the CDR3 is TGCGCCAGCAGAGGGGGATCACGGACTAGCGGGAGCCAAGAGACCCAGTACTTC. The encoded protein is CASRGGSRTSGSQETQYF.

The gene calls are TRBV7-9 and TRBJ2-1; D is undetermined. This CDR3 contains 12 residues. Trimming took off 3 bases at V and 10 bases at J, with 10 bases between the two ends. Germline V gene lookup returns CDR1 SEHNR and CDR2 FQNEAQ (reference sequence). DNA for the CDR3: TGTGCCAGCAGCTTTACTTATCGGGAGCAGTTCTTC. As protein: CASSFTYREQFF.

This clone was recorded once. This rearrangement joins TRBV5-1 to TRBJ2-3, with D perhaps being TRBD1 or TRBD2 (5 bases each). The CDR3 is 15 amino acids. Germline assignment: CDR1 SGHRS and CDR2 YFSETQ. Trimming removed 4 bases at V and 2 bases at J, with 14 bases between. The CDR3, as DNA: TGCGCCAGCAGCCAGGCCGGGACCCTCACAGATACGCAGTATTTT. It translates to CASSQAGTLTDTQYF.

The J gene is TRBJ2-1, the V gene TRBV12-5; D is possibly TRBD1 or TRBD2 (5 bases each). Trimming shortened V by 5 bases and J by 9 bases, and 11 bases separated the two germline ends. This CDR3 contains 12 residues. Germline assignment: CDR1 LGHNT and CDR2 FRNRAP. CDR3 nucleotide sequence: TGTGCTAGTGGTCAGAGGGGTGGTGAGCAGTTCTTC. Residues: CASGQRGGEQFF.